A single sample is the source of the 25 T cell receptor beta chains below, sequenced in a study of OX40 agonist ivuxolimab in advanced cancers. The table came from immunoSEQ multiplex PCR; TCRdb's copy has only in-frame clones and leaves some out. This sample has more than 95,000 clones, with around 93% found just once. The sequenced sample was CD4+ or CD8+ T cells sorted from blood, obtained in a trial of the OX40 agonist ivuxolimab. The receptors here all came from an adult with an advanced solid tumor such as melanoma, head and neck, liver or kidney cancer.

The rearrangement links TRBV5-5 to TRBJ1-3, with D uncertain. Germline V gene lookup returns CDR1 SGHKS and CDR2 YYEKEE (reference sequence). CDR3 length: 14 amino acids. V was pared by 0 bases and J by 2 bases, with 6 bases between. The CDR3 sequence is CASSLVGTGNTIYF. DNA of the CDR3: TGTGCCAGCAGCTTGGTCGGAACTGGAAACACCATATATTTT. Using reference TRBV5-5 and TRBJ1-3 for the parts outside the CDR3, the full variable domain is DAGVTQSPTHLIKTRGQQVTLRCSPISGHKSVSWYQQVLGQGPQFIFQYYEKEERGRGNFPDRFSARQFPNYSSELNVNALLLGDSALYLCASSLVGTGNTIYFGEGSWLTVV.

The rearrangement links TRBV18 to TRBJ1-1; the match to TRBD1 covers 8 bases. The length of the CDR3 is 15 residues. CDR1 and CDR2 from the germline V gene are KGHSH and LQKENI. V gave up 4 bases and J gave up 4 bases; unmatched junction bases: 8. The CDR3 sequence: CASSRADREGTEAFF. The CDR3 DNA follows: TGTGCCAGCTCACGGGCGGACAGGGAGGGCACTGAAGCTTTCTTT.

J is TRBJ2-1 and V is TRBV14; D perhaps matches TRBD2 (5 bases). This CDR3 is built from 13 residues. Between the trimmed V and J ends, which lost 3 bases and 8 bases, there was a span of 11 bases. CDR1 SGHDN and CDR2 FVKESK come from the germline V gene. The CDR3 protein is CASSQVSVYEQFF. In DNA form, the CDR3 reads TGTGCCAGCAGCCAGGTTAGCGTTTATGAGCAGTTCTTC.

The genes are TRBV18 and TRBJ1-1; D gene uncertain. Trimming removed 7 bases at V and 0 bases at J, with 9 bases between. The CDR3 loop spans 13 amino acids. Germline CDR1 reads KGHSH; CDR2 reads LQKENI. The CDR3: CASFLELNTEAFF. CDR3 sequence (DNA): TGTGCCAGCTTCCTTGAGCTGAACACTGAAGCTTTCTTT.

The V gene is TRBV7-3, the J gene TRBJ2-2; the match to TRBD1 covers 8 bases. Germline values: CDR1 SGHTA, CDR2 FQGTGA. The length of the CDR3 is 16 residues. V was clipped by 2 bases and J by 4 bases; unmatched bases: 6. The CDR3 DNA follows: TGTGCCAGCAGCTTACTCAGGGGGCAAGGCACCGGGGAGCTGTTTTTT. This sequence encodes CASSLLRGQGTGELFF.

The chain recombines TRBV5-6 with TRBJ2-3, with 7 bases matching TRBD2. CDR1 and CDR2 from the germline V gene are SGHDT and YYEEEE. With V trimmed by 0 bases and J by 4 bases, 11 bases remained unmatched. The CDR3 covers 17 residues. CDR3: CASSLGGPGGWADTQYF. CDR3 coding DNA: TGTGCCAGCAGCTTGGGGGGTCCGGGAGGATGGGCAGATACGCAGTATTTT.

The chain links TRBV7-3 to TRBJ2-1; D remains ambiguous. CDR1 is SGHTA, CDR2 FQGTGA, per germline. CDR3 length: 15 amino acids. The germline V and J ends were trimmed by 2 bases and 9 bases, with 17 bases remaining between them. The CDR3 here is CASSLWAFGPAEQFF. CDR3 bases: TGTGCCAGCAGCTTATGGGCATTCGGGCCGGCTGAGCAGTTCTTC.

J is TRBJ2-5 and V is TRBV7-3; the match to TRBD2 covers 7 bases. This CDR3 is 18 amino acids long. The V gene's germline CDR1 is SGHTA and CDR2 FQGTGA. The V gene end was trimmed by 6 bases and the J gene end by 5 bases; junction bases not matched to a gene: 21. DNA for the CDR3: TGTGCCAGCAGGCTCTCTAGAACCCCCGGGACTAAAAGGGAGACCCAGTACTTC. Its translation: CASRLSRTPGTKRETQYF.

This clone appeared a single time. This chain joins TRBV6-5 and TRBJ2-7, with TRBD1 matching over 8 bases. Germline V lookup: CDR1 MNHEY, CDR2 SVGAGI. This CDR3 contains 14 residues. V lost 5 bases, J lost 3 bases, and 6 bases stayed unmatched. CDR3 in amino acids: CASSPGQGGYEQYF. Here the CDR3 DNA reads TGTGCCAGCAGTCCCGGACAGGGAGGCTACGAGCAGTACTTC.

The sample holds one count of this clone. The chain combines TRBV28 with TRBJ1-4; D uncertain. Per the germline V gene, CDR1 is MDHEN and CDR2 is SYDVKM. The ends were cut back, 4 bases at V and 4 bases at J, with 7 bases in the middle. The length of the CDR3 is 13 residues. The CDR3 region is CASSYTNNEKLFF. CDR3 in DNA: TGTGCCAGCAGTTACACGAATAATGAAAAACTGTTTTTT.

The CDR3 sequence is CASSQLGQESYEQYF. Written as DNA, the CDR3 is TGTGCCAGCAGTCAACTCGGACAAGAGTCCTACGAGCAGTACTTC. The chain joins TRBV27 to TRBJ2-7, with D perhaps matching TRBD1 (5 bases). Trimming took off 5 bases at V and 1 base at J, with 15 bases between the two ends. The CDR3 runs 15 residues. Looked up from germline, CDR1 is MNHEY and CDR2 is SMNVEV (reference sequence).

This rearrangement joins TRBV6-1 to TRBJ2-2, with D possibly TRBD1 on 6 matching bases. The V end lost 0 bases, the J end lost 12 bases, and 14 bases lay between the germline ends. This CDR3 is 14 amino acids long. Germline CDR1 reads MNHNS; CDR2 reads SASEGT. The CDR3 DNA follows: TGTGCCAGCAGTGAAGCGAGAGGACAGTGGAAGCTGTTTTTT. Protein product: CASSEARGQWKLFF.

This sequence joins TRBV11-3 and TRBJ2-7; D is unresolved. The CDR3 covers 13 residues. Trimming cost V 0 bases and J 2 bases, with 5 bases left between them. Germline V lookup: CDR1 SGHNT, CDR2 YENEEA. The CDR3 region has the DNA TGTGCCAGCAGCTTAGAGGGGACCTACGAGCAGTACTTC. Its translation: CASSLEGTYEQYF.

The chain recombines TRBV5-1 with TRBJ1-4; D is unresolved. Germline CDR1 reads SGHRS; CDR2 reads YFSETQ. Trimming removed 3 bases at V and 8 bases at J, with 14 bases between. CDR3 length equals 14 residues. CDR3 DNA sequence: TGCGCCAGCAGCTCCGGGCGAGGAGAAGAAAAACTGTTTTTT. Translated, it gives CASSSGRGEEKLFF.

The rearrangement uses TRBV5-6 and TRBJ2-5; possibly TRBD1 for D (6 bases). The DNA end favors TRBJ2-7, so the J call may be wrong. CDR1 and CDR2 from the germline V gene are SGHDT and YYEEEE. This CDR3 spans 13 amino acids. The CDR3, as DNA: TGTGCCAGCAGCCCTTACGACAGGTACGAGCAGTACTTC. Encoded protein: CASSPYDRYEQYF.

The rearrangement joins TRBV7-3 to TRBJ1-4; D unclear. V was cut by 5 bases and J by 3 bases, with 10 bases left in between. Germline V lookup: CDR1 SGHTA, CDR2 FQGTGA. CDR3 length: 14 amino acids. The CDR3 nucleotides read TGTGCCAGCAGCCAAGGGTCAGCTAATGAAAAACTGTTTTTT. Translating gives CASSQGSANEKLFF.

The gene calls are TRBV11-1 and TRBJ2-4; a weak D match, TRBD2 (5 bases). Germline CDR1 is SGHAT and CDR2 is FQDESV (reference sequence). Trimming left V 4 bases short and J 9 bases short, with 10 bases between. There are 12 residues in the CDR3. The CDR3 DNA sequence: TGTGCCAGCAGCTGGGCTAGCAGCATTCAGTACTTC. Translation gives CASSWASSIQYF.

The rearrangement links TRBV19 to TRBJ2-2, with 11 bases identical to TRBD1. Germline V gene data show CDR1 as LNHDA and CDR2 as SQIVND (reference sequence). This CDR3 region has 16 residues. The junction had 11 bases not matched to a gene; V was cut back by 5 bases and J by 9 bases. The CDR3 is CASSSSGQGAQWELFF. In DNA form, the CDR3 reads TGTGCCAGTAGTTCCTCTGGACAGGGGGCGCAGTGGGAGCTGTTTTTT.

The chain joins TRBV4-2 to TRBJ1-5; maybe TRBD1 (6 bases). The CDR3 is made up of 16 amino acids. CDR1 LGHNA and CDR2 YNFKEQ come from the germline V gene. V was clipped by 0 bases and J by 1 base, with 10 bases between them. CDR3 region: CASSQEVQGSNQPQHF. The CDR3 nucleotides read TGTGCCAGCAGCCAAGAGGTCCAGGGGAGCAATCAGCCCCAGCATTTT.

The CDR3 loop reads CASSLGPGMETQYF. The DNA of the CDR3 is TGTGCCAGCAGCTTAGGTCCAGGGATGGAGACCCAGTACTTC. The V gene is TRBV7-8, the J gene TRBJ2-5; D possibly corresponds to TRBD1 (5 bases). CDR3 length: 14 amino acids. The V end was cut by 1 base, the J end by 5 bases, with 11 bases between. Germline lookup yields CDR1 SGHVS and CDR2 FQNEAQ.

This chain joins TRBV7-3 and TRBJ2-1; weak D call: TRBD2 (6 bases). In germline, CDR1 is SGHTA, CDR2 FQGTGA. Trimming left V 0 bases short and J 3 bases short, with 12 bases between. CDR3 length: 16 residues. CDR3 sequence reads: CASSLTGGAFYNEQFF. CDR3 nucleotide sequence: TGTGCCAGCAGCTTAACTGGCGGGGCTTTCTACAATGAGCAGTTCTTC.

This rearrangement joins TRBV4-2 to TRBJ2-1, with 8 nucleotides matching TRBD2. The CDR3 has 17 amino acids. Germline V lookup: CDR1 LGHNA, CDR2 YNFKEQ. V dropped 0 bases and J dropped 5; count of bases not matched to a gene: 9. The CDR3 here is CASSQDSLSGGDNEQFF. In DNA form, the CDR3 reads TGTGCCAGCAGCCAAGACAGTCTCAGCGGGGGAGACAATGAGCAGTTCTTC.

The rearrangement joins TRBV6-5 to TRBJ1-1; D remains unclear. Germline loops: CDR1 MNHEY, CDR2 SVGAGI. Trimming cost V 7 bases and J 1 base, with 7 bases left between them. The CDR3 runs to 12 residues. This chain's CDR3 is CASTRPNTEAFF. CDR3 coding DNA: TGTGCCAGCACCAGACCGAACACTGAAGCTTTCTTT.

The rearrangement joins TRBV7-9 to TRBJ1-2, with TRBD1 matching 8 bases. The V gene end was trimmed by 4 bases and the J gene end by 4 bases; junction bases not matched to a gene: 11. Germline assignment: CDR1 SEHNR and CDR2 FQNEAQ (reference sequence). The CDR3 has 16 amino acids. The DNA of the CDR3 is TGTGCCAGCAGCTCCTGGACAGGGAAGGGGACCTATGGCTACACCTTC. It translates to CASSSWTGKGTYGYTF.

The rearrangement links TRBV7-2 to TRBJ2-7; D is uncertain. This CDR3 spans 14 amino acids. V lost 1 base and J lost 1, with 8 bases in between. Looked up from germline, CDR1 is SGHTA and CDR2 is FQGNSA. The CDR3 region is CASSLGSQSYEQYF. The DNA of the CDR3 is TGTGCCAGCAGCTTAGGGTCCCAGTCCTACGAGCAGTACTTC.